This TCR beta chain was found in a study of blood T cell repertoires in COVID-19. Study overall: Sites across the United States, Italy and Spain contributed samples from acute and convalescent COVID-19. Sources were T cells, B-cell-depleted T cells, or PBMCs; the material itself was cDNA or gDNA.

About this clone itself: Other nucleotide sequences in the sample specify the same CDR3.

In the original processing: Estimates of nucleated cell counts were drawn from the amplification of reference gene primers. TCRdb's copy holds only in-frame clones and misses some; the assay was immunoSEQ multiplex PCR. The DNA was the basis for D and trimming; V, J and clone size are from that table. Of 130,000 or so clones in the sample, roughly 91% were seen once. V lost 3 bases, J lost 1 base, and 7 bases lay in between. This CDR3 contains 15 residues. Germline values: CDR1 MDHEN, CDR2 SYDVKM. The TCR originated in a human donor in a cohort sampled during active COVID-19. Source material: peripheral blood. This sequence joins TRBV28 and TRBJ2-6; no definite D call. The CDR3 loop reads CASSFAGSGANVLTF. The CDR3, as DNA: TGTGCCAGCAGTTTTGCAGGTTCTGGGGCCAACGTCCTGACTTTC.